A selection of T cell receptor beta chains follows, all from one sample in a study of OX40 agonist ivuxolimab in advanced cancers. Produced via immunoSEQ multiplex PCR; TCRdb's table is partial and in-frame only. This table has more than 50,000 clones, roughly 77% appearing once. Sequences were derived from CD4+ or CD8+ T cells sorted from blood, sampled in a trial of the OX40 agonist ivuxolimab. These receptors all come from an adult with an advanced solid tumor such as melanoma, head and neck, liver or kidney cancer. The CDR3 runs from the conserved cysteine through the conserved F or W. The order of the fields is D gene, J gene, clone size, V gene, CDR3 DNA, CDR3 protein. D genes are given only for firm matches. Clone size is shown for a subset of rows, as once, few, many or a class of expanded clone.

TRBD2 TRBJ2-7 . TRBV7-2 TGTGCCAGCAGCGCCAGGACTAGGCCCTCTGGCGAGCAGTACTTC CASSARTRPSGEQYF
. TRBJ2-7 few TRBV14 TGTGCCAGCAGCCGGCATGGCGGCTCCTACGAGCAGTACTTC CASSRHGGSYEQYF
TRBD2 TRBJ2-7 . TRBV7-2 TGTGCCAGCAGCCCCGAGGCGGGGGGCGTATACGAGCAGTACTTC CASSPEAGGVYEQYF
. TRBJ2-4 once TRBV21-1 TGTGCCAGCACCGCCTCGGGGGAGGGCAATAACATTCAGTACTTC CASTASGEGNNIQYF
TRBD1 TRBJ1-5 once TRBV6-1 TGTGCCACTAGGGGGACAGGGAACCAGCCCCAGCATTTT CATRGTGNQPQHF
. TRBJ2-2 . TRBV18 TGTGCCAGCTCACCCCACAACACCGGGGAGCTGTTTTTT CASSPHNTGELFF
. TRBJ1-2 . TRBV10-1 TGCGCCAGCAGTGAAAGCAACAACTATGGCTACACCTTC CASSESNNYGYTF
. TRBJ2-7 . TRBV9 TGTGCCAGCAGCGGAGGGGACGGACCCTACGAGCAGTACTTC CASSGGDGPYEQYF
. TRBJ1-1 . TRBV5-1 TGCGCCAGCAGCCGCAGCCACGGGTCAGACACTGAAGCTTTCTTT CASSRSHGSDTEAFF
. TRBJ2-1 . TRBV5-1 TGCGCCAGCAGCTTGGGGTACAGGGGGGGCTCCTACAATGAGCAGTTCTTC CASSLGYRGGSYNEQFF
. TRBJ1-2 . TRBV6-5 TGTGCCAGCAGGGGAGAGCGAATCTATGGCTACACCTTC CASRGERIYGYTF
. TRBJ2-7 . TRBV29-1 TGCAGCGTTGAGGGTGCCAGCGAGCAGTACTTC CSVEGASEQYF
TRBD1 TRBJ2-7 . TRBV30 TGTGCCTGGAGCGGAAAACAGGGGATCTCCTACGAGCAGTACTTC CAWSGKQGISYEQYF
. TRBJ2-2 once TRBV5-1 TGCGCCAGCACCATGACCGGGAACACCGGGGAGCTGTTTTTT CASTMTGNTGELFF
. TRBJ2-2 . TRBV9 TGTGCCAGCAGCGTTTCCCGGGGGGCCGCCGGGGAGCTGTTTTTT CASSVSRGAAGELFF
. TRBJ2-1 . TRBV6-5 TGTGCCAGCAGTTACGGCGGAGGATCCTACAATGAGCAGTTCTTC CASSYGGGSYNEQFF
. TRBJ2-3 . TRBV2 TGTGCCAGCAGTGTCGCTCAGACTACCACAGATACGCAGTATTTT CASSVAQTTTDTQYF
TRBD1 TRBJ2-3 . TRBV19 TGTGCCAGTACCTACACCTGGCCCCTGCCGGGACAGAGACGCACAGATACGCAGTATTTT CASTYTWPLPGQRRTDTQYF
. TRBJ1-5 . TRBV19 TGTGCCAGTAGAAGAGGGCCGGGGGTGAATCAGCCCCAGCATTTT CASRRGPGVNQPQHF
. TRBJ2-5 . TRBV2 TGTGCCAGCGGGGCGAGGTTTGTCCAAGAGACCCAGTACTTC CASGARFVQETQYF
TRBD1 TRBJ2-7 . TRBV11-1 TGTGCCAGCACCCCACAGGGGGTTCACGAGCAGTACTTC CASTPQGVHEQYF
TRBD1 TRBJ1-4 few TRBV6-1 TGTGCCAGCAGGACCGGGACAGATGGACCCCTGCTGTTTTTT CASRTGTDGPLLFF
. TRBJ2-1 . TRBV5-1 TGCGCCAGCAGCTTGGTTGGAGGCTCCTACAATGAGCAGTTCTTC CASSLVGGSYNEQFF
. TRBJ2-1 . TRBV6-6 TGTGCCAGCAGCCGGGACCGGACTTACAATGAGCAGTTCTTC CASSRDRTYNEQFF
. TRBJ1-4 . TRBV18 TGTGCCAGCTCACCTAACCCTGGTGGGGGGCCATCTAATGAAAAACTGTTTTTT CASSPNPGGGPSNEKLFF
. TRBJ1-1 . TRBV10-2 TGCGCCAGCAGTGAGAATGACGGATTTGAAGCTTTCTTT CASSENDGFEAFF
. TRBJ1-5 . TRBV4-1 TGCGCCAGCAGCCAAGTGGGTCAGCCCCAGCATTTT CASSQVGQPQHF
TRBD1 TRBJ2-7 . TRBV11-2 TGTGCCAGCAGCCCCCTAGGGGACAGGGGTCCCTACGAGCAGTACTTC CASSPLGDRGPYEQYF
TRBD1 TRBJ1-2 . TRBV5-4 TGTGCCAGCAGCATTGACAGGGGTGGCTATGGCTACACCTTC CASSIDRGGYGYTF
TRBD2 TRBJ2-7 . TRBV2 TGTGCCAGCAGTGAGGTCAGCGGGGGGGATGGGTTCGTCTACGAGCAGTACTTC CASSEVSGGDGFVYEQYF
. TRBJ2-1 . TRBV9 TGTGCCAGCAGCGTACGTGAGGCGGGAGAGCAGTTCTTC CASSVREAGEQFF
TRBD1 TRBJ1-3 . TRBV5-1 TGCGCCAGCAGCCACGGACAGGGACAGCTTGACACCATATATTTT CASSHGQGQLDTIYF
TRBD1 TRBJ1-5 . TRBV30 TGTGCCTGGAGCAACGGGACAGGAATTCAGTTTAGCAATCAGCCCCAGCATTTT CAWSNGTGIQFSNQPQHF
. TRBJ2-3 . TRBV6-5 TGTGCCAGCAGTTACAACCCCCCCCCAGATACGCAGTATTTT CASSYNPPPDTQYF
. TRBJ2-5 . TRBV5-1 TGCGCCAGCAGCTTCCGCAGGGAAGAGACCCAGTACTTC CASSFRREETQYF
TRBD1 TRBJ1-2 . TRBV5-5 TGTGCCAGCAGCTGGGGACAGGCTGGAGGCTACACCTTC CASSWGQAGGYTF
TRBD1 TRBJ1-6 . TRBV19 TGTGCCACCGGACAGGGTTTCGATTCACCCCTCCACTTT CATGQGFDSPLHF
. TRBJ2-7 . TRBV5-1 TGCGCCAGCAGAGGGACCGACTACGAGCAGTACTTC CASRGTDYEQYF
TRBD1 TRBJ2-2 few TRBV10-3 TGTGCCGTCCAGATAGACAGGGACAACACCGGGGAGCTGTTTTTT CAVQIDRDNTGELFF
. TRBJ2-3 . TRBV5-1 TGCGCCAGCACCTCTGGGTTTGCTAGCACAGATACGCAGTATTTT CASTSGFASTDTQYF
. TRBJ2-1 . TRBV10-1 TGCGCCAGCAGTGGAGCTAGCGTCCATGAGCAGTTCTTC CASSGASVHEQFF
TRBD1 TRBJ2-7 . TRBV5-4 TGTGCCAGCAGCCCGGGGACAGCTTACGAGCAGTACTTC CASSPGTAYEQYF
. TRBJ2-3 . TRBV18 TGTGCCAGCTCACCAGCTGGACAAAGCACAGATACGCAGTATTTT CASSPAGQSTDTQYF
. TRBJ2-1 once TRBV6-6 TGTGCCAGCAGTACCGGGAATTTCGGTGAGCAGTTCTTC CASSTGNFGEQFF
. TRBJ2-2 . TRBV18 TGTGCCAGCTCACCAATGACAGCGAACACCGGGGAGCTGTTTTTT CASSPMTANTGELFF
. TRBJ1-6 . TRBV19 TGTGCCAGTAGTATGTCACTGGGCGCGGGAGAGTCACCCCTCCACTTT CASSMSLGAGESPLHF
. TRBJ2-5 . TRBV7-9 TGTGCCAGCAGCATATCTGTTAGGGAGACCCAGTACTTC CASSISVRETQYF
. TRBJ1-2 . TRBV7-3 TGTGCCAGCAGCTTAGAAGCGGGATCCAACTATGGCTACACCTTC CASSLEAGSNYGYTF
TRBD1 TRBJ1-1 . TRBV4-1 TGCGCCAGCAGCCATCCGACAGGGGGGACTGAAGCTTTCTTT CASSHPTGGTEAFF